These T cell receptor beta chains were read from a single sample in a study of OX40 agonist ivuxolimab in advanced cancers. The assay was immunoSEQ multiplex PCR, and TCRdb's table has in-frame clones only and misses some. The sample lists approximately 59,000 clones; 80% to 90% were seen once. This specimen consisted of CD4+ or CD8+ T cells sorted from blood, obtained in a trial of the OX40 agonist ivuxolimab. The receptors originated from an adult with an advanced solid tumor such as melanoma, head and neck, liver or kidney cancer. Each CDR3 is given without its conserved first and last residue. D genes are given only for firm matches.

v_gene: TRBV5-1; j_gene: TRBJ2-7; d_gene: NA; CDR3aa: ANSLTTYEQY
v_gene: TRBV4-1; j_gene: TRBJ2-5; d_gene: NA; CDR3aa: ASSRLPGTPAFQETQY
v_gene: TRBV7-6; j_gene: TRBJ1-1; d_gene: NA; CDR3aa: ASSLDRVLNTEAF
v_gene: TRBV15; j_gene: TRBJ1-4; d_gene: TRBD1; CDR3aa: ATSRDRAEWEKLF
v_gene: TRBV6-6; j_gene: TRBJ2-5; d_gene: NA; CDR3aa: ASSFTEIQY
v_gene: TRBV28; j_gene: TRBJ2-1; d_gene: NA; CDR3aa: ASSSYLGQSTYNEQF
v_gene: TRBV9; j_gene: TRBJ2-2; d_gene: TRBD2; CDR3aa: ASSVGGAGTGELF
v_gene: TRBV9; j_gene: TRBJ2-5; d_gene: TRBD2; CDR3aa: ASSVGLAGVQETQY
v_gene: TRBV7-2; j_gene: TRBJ2-3; d_gene: NA; CDR3aa: ASRPDYSSTDTQY
v_gene: TRBV5-6; j_gene: TRBJ2-5; d_gene: NA; CDR3aa: ASSQTVSPGKETQY
v_gene: TRBV5-1; j_gene: TRBJ1-1; d_gene: NA; CDR3aa: ASSLLQNTEAF
v_gene: TRBV7-2; j_gene: TRBJ2-3; d_gene: NA; CDR3aa: ASRISRADTQY
v_gene: TRBV7-6; j_gene: TRBJ2-2; d_gene: TRBD1; CDR3aa: ASSTLGTGDVMNTGELF
v_gene: TRBV9; j_gene: TRBJ2-3; d_gene: TRBD2; CDR3aa: ASSVSGSQDTQY
v_gene: TRBV7-2; j_gene: TRBJ1-5; d_gene: NA; CDR3aa: ASSQVTSNQPQH
v_gene: TRBV4-3; j_gene: TRBJ2-1; d_gene: NA; CDR3aa: ASSQGGLFRGNEQF
v_gene: TRBV5-4; j_gene: TRBJ2-1; d_gene: NA; CDR3aa: ASSLRAPRGYNEQF
v_gene: TRBV29-1; j_gene: TRBJ2-7; d_gene: NA; CDR3aa: SVEKSYEQY
v_gene: TRBV7-6; j_gene: TRBJ2-2; d_gene: NA; CDR3aa: ASTTGRNTGELF
v_gene: TRBV5-1; j_gene: TRBJ1-1; d_gene: TRBD1; CDR3aa: ASSLLGMDGTGNREVNTEAF
v_gene: TRBV7-9; j_gene: TRBJ2-4; d_gene: NA; CDR3aa: ASSPDLKNIQY
v_gene: TRBV11-2; j_gene: TRBJ2-2; d_gene: NA; CDR3aa: ASSLGWEAGELF
v_gene: TRBV5-6; j_gene: TRBJ1-1; d_gene: NA; CDR3aa: ASSLQGHANTEAF
v_gene: TRBV7-8; j_gene: TRBJ2-4; d_gene: NA; CDR3aa: ASSLTDGGSKNIQY
v_gene: TRBV28; j_gene: TRBJ2-5; d_gene: TRBD2; CDR3aa: ASSRLAVQETQY
v_gene: TRBV11-2; j_gene: TRBJ2-6; d_gene: TRBD1; CDR3aa: ASSHGTGGLSGANVLT
v_gene: TRBV5-4; j_gene: TRBJ2-1; d_gene: NA; CDR3aa: ASSAGLFSYNEQF
v_gene: TRBV9; j_gene: TRBJ2-5; d_gene: NA; CDR3aa: ASTPWQGYQETQY
v_gene: TRBV30; j_gene: TRBJ2-7; d_gene: NA; CDR3aa: AWSVTRRGEQY
v_gene: TRBV10-3; j_gene: TRBJ2-5; d_gene: TRBD2; CDR3aa: AISSGREGETQY
v_gene: TRBV30; j_gene: TRBJ2-3; d_gene: TRBD2; CDR3aa: AWIAGVADTQY
v_gene: TRBV10-3; j_gene: TRBJ1-1; d_gene: NA; CDR3aa: AISEGAGTEAF
v_gene: TRBV28; j_gene: TRBJ1-1; d_gene: NA; CDR3aa: ASSRQKTEQNTEAF
v_gene: TRBV7-9; j_gene: TRBJ1-2; d_gene: NA; CDR3aa: ASSLNPTYGYT
v_gene: TRBV5-4; j_gene: TRBJ2-6; d_gene: TRBD2; CDR3aa: ASSARTSGPLGANVLT
v_gene: TRBV6-1; j_gene: TRBJ1-1; d_gene: NA; CDR3aa: ASTTTGPNTEAF